This is a list of T cell receptor beta chains from one sample in a study of blood T cell repertoires in COVID-19. Repertoires were generated with immunoSEQ multiplex PCR, while TCRdb's copy carries only in-frame clones and drops some. The sample consists of some 130,000 clones, more than 70% of them appearing once. Material for sequencing was peripheral blood. Receptor source: a man in his 70s with acute or convalescent COVID-19. Each CDR3 is given with its conserved first and last residue. The D gene is left open where the match is weak. Size values are once, few and many counts, or a class for expanded clones, and some rows have none.

.,TRBD1,TRBJ2-1,TRBV7-9,TGTGCCAGCAGCCTCTCGACAGGGGGTGCCTACAATGAGCAGTTCTTC,CASSLSTGGAYNEQFF
.,.,TRBJ1-1,TRBV2,TGTGCCAGACGGGGACAACCGAACACTGAAGCTTTCTTT,CARRGQPNTEAFF
once,.,TRBJ1-3,TRBV3-1/TRBV3-2,TGTGCCAGCAGCCCTGGACAGCATCGGTTTGGAAACACCATATATTTT,CASSPGQHRFGNTIYF
.,.,TRBJ1-6,TRBV2,TGTGCCAGCAGTGGGAGAACAGGGATCGGGTCACCCCTCCACTTT,CASSGRTGIGSPLHF
.,.,TRBJ1-5,TRBV6-5,TGTGCCAGCAGTTCAGGGGCAGCGGGCAATCAGCCCCAGCATTTT,CASSSGAAGNQPQHF
few,TRBD1,TRBJ2-5,TRBV6-1,TGTGCCAGCAGTGAACGGACAGGGGCACGACAAGAGACCCAGTACTTC,CASSERTGARQETQYF
.,TRBD2,TRBJ2-3,TRBV6-5,TGTGCCAGCAGTTACTATGCGGGGGACACAGATACGCAGTATTTT,CASSYYAGDTDTQYF
.,TRBD1,TRBJ2-7,TRBV15,TGTGCCACCAGCAGAGATAGGACAGGGGCAACCTACGAGCAGTACTTC,CATSRDRTGATYEQYF
.,.,TRBJ1-5,TRBV2,TGTGCCAGCAGTGAATCTAGCGCGCGGGGGCCCCAGCATTTT,CASSESSARGPQHF
few,.,TRBJ1-4,TRBV28,TGTGCCAGCAATGAGTACTCGGCTAATGAAAAACTGTTTTTT,CASNEYSANEKLFF
.,.,TRBJ1-1,TRBV4-2,TGTGCCAGCAGCCGCACGCCGACAGAGAACACTGAAGCTTTCTTT,CASSRTPTENTEAFF
.,.,TRBJ2-7,TRBV6-5,TGTGCCAGCAGTTACTCCGGGACATTCGAGCAGTACTTC,CASSYSGTFEQYF
.,.,TRBJ1-5,TRBV14,TGTGCCAGCAGCCAGGGGGGGGGAGACAATCAGCCCCAGCATTTT,CASSQGGGDNQPQHF
once,.,TRBJ2-7,TRBV20-1,TGCAGTGCCAAATGGTCGGTCGAGCAGTACTTC,CSAKWSVEQYF
.,.,TRBJ2-2,TRBV5-1,TGCGCCAGCAGCTTGCAACCGAGTCGGCGGACCGGGGAGCTGTTTTTT,CASSLQPSRRTGELFF
.,TRBD1,TRBJ1-4,TRBV28,TGTGCCAGCAGGCCAGCAGGGGGCAATGAAAAACTGTTTTTT,CASRPAGGNEKLFF
.,.,TRBJ2-7,TRBV28,TGTGCCAGCAGTCAGACCTACGAGCAGTACTTC,CASSQTYEQYF
.,TRBD1,TRBJ2-7,TRBV27,TGTGCCAGCACCCCCCGACAGGGGTCTGGCTACGAGCAGTACTTC,CASTPRQGSGYEQYF
.,.,TRBJ1-1,TRBV11-2,TGTGCCAGCAGCTTATCAGGGCAGATATTAAACATGAACACTGAAGCTTTCTTT,CASSLSGQILNMNTEAFF
few,.,TRBJ1-5,TRBV7-9,TGTGCCAGCAGCTCGGGTAGCAATCAGCCCCAGCATTTT,CASSSGSNQPQHF
.,TRBD2,TRBJ2-3,TRBV5-4,TGTGCCAGCAGCGCCAGACTAGCGGGGGGTCCAGATACGCAGTATTTT,CASSARLAGGPDTQYF
.,.,TRBJ1-2,TRBV4-2,TGTGCCAGCAGCCAAGATGCAGGGTCCTATGGCTACACCTTC,CASSQDAGSYGYTF
.,.,TRBJ2-2,TRBV15,TGTGCCACCAGCAGAGTGAGGGAAGCCGGGGAGCTGTTTTTT,CATSRVREAGELFF
few,TRBD2,TRBJ2-3,TRBV11-2,TGTGCCAGCAGCCCACCGATAGCGGGGGTCACAGATACGCAGTATTTT,CASSPPIAGVTDTQYF
.,TRBD2,TRBJ2-5,TRBV27,TGTGCCAGCAGTCCCGAAGCGGGGTGGCAGCAAGAGACCCAGTACTTC,CASSPEAGWQQETQYF
.,.,TRBJ2-7,TRBV5-1,TGCGCCAGCAGCTTGGACTTTCCAGGTAGTAGGTACGAGCAGTACTTC,CASSLDFPGSRYEQYF
few,TRBD1,TRBJ2-7,TRBV5-8,TGTGCCAGCAGCCGGACAGGGGGGACCTACGAGCAGTACTTC,CASSRTGGTYEQYF
.,.,TRBJ2-1,TRBV6-5,TGTGCCAGCAGTTCCGATAGCTCCTACAATGAGCAGTTCTTC,CASSSDSSYNEQFF
.,TRBD1,TRBJ1-6,TRBV5-1,TGCGCCAGCAGCTTGGCCGGACAGGGCAGATCACCCCTCCACTTT,CASSLAGQGRSPLHF
.,.,TRBJ1-5,TRBV6-4,TGTGCCAGCCTCAGATTTATAAGCAATCAGCCCCAGCATTTT,CASLRFISNQPQHF
.,.,TRBJ1-5,TRBV14,TGTGCCAGCAGCCAACTTCCCAATCAGCCCCAGCATTTT,CASSQLPNQPQHF
.,.,TRBJ2-7,TRBV20-1,TGCAGTGCTAGTCAGCTCCCCGAGGGTCAAGGGCAGTACTTC,CSASQLPEGQGQYF
.,.,TRBJ1-1,TRBV5-6,TGTGCCAGCAGCTTATCCGGGGAATGGAGCCGCACTGAAGCTTTCTTT,CASSLSGEWSRTEAFF
.,.,TRBJ2-2,TRBV5-1,TGCGCCAGCAGCGTGAGCGGGACCGGGGAGCTGTTTTTT,CASSVSGTGELFF
.,.,TRBJ1-2,TRBV3-1/TRBV3-2,TGTGCCAGCAGCCCCGACATATTATGGCGCAAATATGGCTACACCTTC,CASSPDILWRKYGYTF
few,TRBD1,TRBJ1-1,TRBV7-9,TGTGCCAGCAGCCCGGGACAGGGGACTGAAGCTTTCTTT,CASSPGQGTEAFF
.,.,TRBJ2-2,TRBV6-1,TGTGCCAGCAGTGAAGCGCCGTGGACAAGGCGAGCTGGGGAGCTGTTTTTT,CASSEAPWTRRAGELFF
.,.,TRBJ2-5,TRBV5-8,TGTGCCAGCAGCTTCCTCGGGTCCCAAGAGACCCAGTACTTC,CASSFLGSQETQYF
.,TRBD1,TRBJ2-1,TRBV5-1,TGCGCCAGCAGCCCCGACCTGGACAGGTTCTACAATGAGCAGTTCTTC,CASSPDLDRFYNEQFF
.,TRBD1,TRBJ2-1,TRBV18,TGTGCCAGCTCACCACGGACAGGGGGGAACTACAATGAGCAGTTCTTC,CASSPRTGGNYNEQFF
once,.,TRBJ2-5,TRBV20-1,TGCAGTGCTAGTCGGTCGGGGGGCCTCGTGGGGGAGACCCAGTACTTC,CSASRSGGLVGETQYF
.,TRBD1,TRBJ1-2,TRBV2,TGTGCCAGCAGATTACAGGGGGCTTACTATGGCTACACCTTC,CASRLQGAYYGYTF
.,.,TRBJ1-2,TRBV5-1,TGCGCCAGCAGCACGGAGGTGGATGGCTACACCTTC,CASSTEVDGYTF
.,TRBD1,TRBJ1-1,TRBV5-5,TGTGCCAGCAGCTTAATCCCGGGACAGGGAGCGGGCACTGAAGCTTTCTTT,CASSLIPGQGAGTEAFF
.,.,TRBJ1-1,TRBV3-1/TRBV3-2,TGTGCCAGCAGCCAATTCGGCGGGCAGTCGAACACTGAAGCTTTCTTT,CASSQFGGQSNTEAFF
.,TRBD2,TRBJ2-5,TRBV6-2/TRBV6-3,TGTGCCAGCAGTCAAGGACTAGCGGGGGCACAAGAGACCCAGTACTTC,CASSQGLAGAQETQYF
.,.,TRBJ1-2,TRBV9,TGTGCCAGCAGCCCGGGGAGGGAGGTCACGAGTGGCTACACCTTC,CASSPGREVTSGYTF
.,TRBD1,TRBJ2-7,TRBV9,TGTGCCAGCAGCGCGGGACAGGAGGTGAACGAGCAGTACTTC,CASSAGQEVNEQYF
.,.,TRBJ1-3,TRBV9,TGTGCCAGCAGCGTAGTCGGGGGGGACTCTGGAAACACCATATATTTT,CASSVVGGDSGNTIYF
.,TRBD1,TRBJ2-7,TRBV27,TGTGCCAGCAGTCGCGACAGGGCAAGCGAGCAGTACTTC,CASSRDRASEQYF
.,.,TRBJ1-2,TRBV19,TGTGCCGCCCGACAACGGACGGAGGGCGATGGCTACACCTTC,CAARQRTEGDGYTF
.,.,TRBJ1-1,TRBV6-2/TRBV6-3,TGTGCCAGCAGTTACAGGAGAGGCACTGAAGCTTTCTTT,CASSYRRGTEAFF
.,.,TRBJ1-2,TRBV6-2/TRBV6-3,TGTGCCAGCAGTTACTTGGACAGATATGGCTACACCTTC,CASSYLDRYGYTF
.,TRBD1,TRBJ1-4,TRBV7-9,TGTGCCAGCAGCCACGCGGGACAGGCGGGGGAAAAACTGTTTTTT,CASSHAGQAGEKLFF
.,TRBD1,TRBJ2-2,TRBV19,TGTGCCAGTAGGCCTGCCGGGACAGGGTATGTAAGGAACACCGGGGAGCTGTTTTTT,CASRPAGTGYVRNTGELFF
.,TRBD1,TRBJ1-1,TRBV3-1/TRBV3-2,TGTGCCAGCAGCCAGGGACAGGGGGCTTTTTTGAACACTGAAGCTTTCTTT,CASSQGQGAFLNTEAFF
.,.,TRBJ2-7,TRBV5-6,TGTGCCAGCAGCTTGTTCTGGGGCAACGAGCAGTACTTC,CASSLFWGNEQYF
once,.,TRBJ1-1,TRBV15,TGTGCCACCAGCAGAGATGGGTACGCGGGGGCCACTGAAGCTTTCTTT,CATSRDGYAGATEAFF
.,TRBD1,TRBJ1-2,TRBV14,TGTGCCAGCAGCCAAGACACGACAGGGATTCCAGTACCGCTCTATGGCTACACCTTC,CASSQDTTGIPVPLYGYTF
.,TRBD1,TRBJ2-4,TRBV18,TGTGCCAGCTCAGGAACGACAGGGGGGCTCTCTAACATTCAGTACTTC,CASSGTTGGLSNIQYF